This T cell receptor (beta chain) is from a study of cytomegalovirus exposure and HLA in healthy donors (TCRdb year 2017). In the study overall: According to an earlier analysis of 450 to 650 of the donors, some 170 million T cells yielded 117 million unique TCR beta sequences and roughly 280 Gb of sequence data. An early release that covered some 630 HLA-typed donors contained approximately 300 gigabases of sequencing data and about 84 million unique TCR sequences. Of the roughly 410 genotyped donors, roughly 80% were placed in the genetic ancestry cluster associated with self-reported Caucasian donors. The aim of the study was to test whether cataloging public T cell receptors could identify signatures of past pathogen exposure. Using immunosequencing, the study profiled T cell repertoires from approximately 700 subjects and related those repertoires to cytomegalovirus serostatus. Along with the 666-subject first cohort, a separate validation cohort of over a hundred different subjects was used. High-throughput TCR immunosequencing, statistical association of individual TCRs with disease status, and machine learning were combined to predict cytomegalovirus infection status. To study patterns of TCR occurrence, a later analysis re-analyzed previously published TCR beta repertoires from under 750 donors and added high-resolution HLA genotyping. Rather than using new phenotypic data, the later analysis identified candidate immune exposures from TCR beta sequences and from how often those sequences occurred across donors. An earlier analysis of some 500 of the donors used high-throughput TCR beta sequencing to judge whether each TCR beta V gene segment behaved as functional or pseudogenic. Donor age, sex, ethnicity and CMV serostatus were compiled together with the repertoire data. Genome-wide SNP genotypes for about 55% of the roughly 670 donors were used in a later genetic analysis, which treated that subset as a discovery cohort. Every repertoire in the discovery cohort had been generated on one and the same sequencing platform. Class I and class II HLA loci were covered by the typing at four-digit resolution. The number of donors typed differed by locus, with roughly 620-630 for A, B, C, DRB1 and DQB1, roughly 520 for DQA1, 600 to 610 for DPA1, and some 440 for DPB1. Several DR-DQ haplotypes were treated as single units for association and clustering because of strong linkage in the cohort. Among around 400 genotyped donors of the cohort, an average of around 240,000 unique TCR beta nucleotide sequences was sequenced per donor, of which roughly 18% were non-productive. Points the paper makes about the study in general: A later analysis associated some 17,000 TCR beta sequences with specific HLA alleles at a false discovery rate of 0.05. Most TCR sequences were observed very rarely across donors, whereas some public TCRs were present in many individuals. In an earlier analysis of approximately 590 of the donors, most TCR beta V segments were observed in productive rearrangements about 90% or about 30% of the time, broadly matching IMGT annotations. Linkage disequilibrium might explain the correlated functional status among segregating V segments, but an unknown experimental factor could not be ruled out. The authors suggested that the approach could potentially be extended to other disease states and immunological phenotypes. The study listed 150 to 200 TCR beta chains as associated with cytomegalovirus. Immune exposure information for the cohort was limited to CMV serostatus. A later genetic analysis reported fewer N-insertions in productive TCRs among donors in an Asian-associated ancestry cluster than the roughly 700-donor mean. Only TCR beta chains were sequenced in this cohort, and the absence of alpha or paired-chain data limited detectable features. The classifier was reported to diagnose cytomegalovirus status with high specificity and sensitivity in both the original cohort and the validation cohort. Three of the identified cytomegalovirus-associated TCR beta chains were confirmed in vitro to be specific for cytomegalovirus antigens. According to a later analysis, most CMV-associated TCR beta chains appeared to be HLA-restricted, and the HLA associations seemed to be driven largely by CMV exposure. An association between a missense DCLRE1C variant and V-gene and J-gene trimming of TCR beta chains was found in a later genetic analysis and replicated in an independent cohort. The presence/absence analyses assumed that sequencing depth was roughly uniform across donors, and that assumption may not be true. The 87-base-pair reads could not distinguish some IMGT-functional V segments, including TRBV6-2 and TRBV6-3, so those segments were excluded. In a later analysis, HLA-associated TCR beta chains showed more clonal expansion and lower generation probabilities than non-associated chains that were equally common. In a later analysis, several top co-occurrence clusters were reported to appear linked to parvovirus B19, influenza, CMV and Epstein-Barr virus. Because HLA typing was missing for some donors at each locus, association tests included only the typed subset. Because counts were too low, approximately 15 rarely observed V segments, including chromosome 9 orphons, were excluded from the earlier analysis of 587 of the donors. A cluster of highly shared sequence variants was judged likely to represent a technical artifact of the sequencing pipeline. When HLA alleles, especially DR and DQ, strongly co-occurred, attributing TCR associations to individual alleles was difficult. A further reported finding was that TCR beta sequences accurately predicted the HLA-A and HLA-B alleles for most subjects in the first cohort. In a later analysis, TCR association rates were found to vary across HLA loci, with the most associated TCRs seen for DRB1 alleles and the fewest for HLA-C alleles.

Receptor amplification or capture employed the immunoSEQ multiplex PCR assay. A mixture of 60 forward primers for TCR Vbeta segments and 13 reverse primers for TCR Jbeta segments was used in the multiplex PCR. A multiplex PCR assay on genomic DNA amplified the CDR3 region of rearranged TCR beta genes. On the Illumina HiSeq System, the amplified TCR beta libraries were sequenced as 87-base-pair reads. The published analysis was carried out like this. Across the 500 to 750 repertoires, a later analysis counted 80 million or so unique TCR beta chains, around 11 million of which were shared by at least two donors. A nearest-neighbor algorithm error-corrected the raw reads and collapsed the reads into unique sequences, merging closely related sequences to remove PCR and sequencing errors. CDR3 sequences were aligned to IMGT reference sequences to assign V, D and J gene segments. Each retained sequence needed at least a six-nucleotide match to both a V gene segment and a J gene segment. A rearrangement was called productive if the CDR3 had no stop codons and remained in frame with V and J, and every other rearrangement was called non-productive. CDR3 was defined according to IMGT convention as the region running from the second conserved V-encoded cysteine to the conserved J-encoded phenylalanine. The earlier analysis of some 540 of the donors excluded any sequence lacking an unambiguous match to a single V gene segment. In an earlier analysis of approximately 610 of the donors, V segments were called functional above 56.7% productive rearrangements and were called segregating when the between-donor standard deviation exceeded 5%. A statistical classification framework was built for diagnosing cytomegalovirus status from the catalog of TCR beta chain sequences. In a later analysis, TCR nucleotide sequences were compared against IMGT/GENE-DB human TR gene sequences so that V and J genes could be assigned. Using the TCRdist pipeline, a later analysis assigned CDR3 sequences along with most-parsimonious VDJ recombination scenarios. In a later analysis, each TCR beta chain was defined by its CDR3 amino acid sequence together with its V-gene family, and reads without a unique V-gene family were excluded. A later analysis removed 500 to 650 highly shared, low-generation-probability nucleotide sequences to deal with suspected cross-contamination and a sequencing artifact. For each public chain, a later analysis derived a clonal expansion index from normalized ranks of inferred template counts within each repertoire. A later analysis computed generation probabilities with a VDJ recombination model fitted to out-of-frame rearrangements, and checked the results against IGoR. A later analysis scored TCR-TCR, TCR-HLA and TCR-CMV co-occurrence with hypergeometric tests, applying a repertoire-size bias correction to TCR pairs. To estimate false discovery rates, a later analysis permuted the HLA or CMV assignments 20 times. In a later analysis, co-occurring TCRs were grouped using DBSCAN, and TCRdist sequence similarity was added for clustering within HLA-allele-positive subsets. Co-occurrence clustering excluded repertoires with fewer than 30,000 or more than 120,000 public chains, plus five with anomalous nucleotide sharing. Sourced from immuneACCESS, this table was stored by TCRdb with only in-frame sequences that have V and J called. A share of the clones is absent; for the studies checked, an unresolved V gene accounts for under half, and the remainder has no known explanation. Clone size and V and J calls were adopted from that table, with D and trimming inferred from the DNA. The sample's clone listing holds about 140,000 clones. The ten top clones hold 0.8% to 1% of the sample.

The germline V gene (reference sequence) sets CDR1 to MNHNY and CDR2 to SVGAGI. There are 15 amino acids in the CDR3, from cysteine to phenylalanine inclusive. Of the read, only the CDR3 DNA is kept; its 45 bases are in frame from base 1. V is cut back by 2 bases and J by 4 bases, with 5 bases in the junction unmatched. On this clone itself: Which antigen it targets is not known.

The cohort comprised some 730 healthy bone marrow donors. At the time of sampling, every cohort member was nominally healthy, though immune exposures that went unrecorded were likely present. The donor was CMV seronegative and belonged to the group of more than 300 seronegative cohort members. A peripheral blood sample was provided by each donor, and peripheral blood mononuclear cells were used for TCR beta sequencing. Genomic DNA was extracted from the blood cell samples with the Qiagen DNeasy Blood Extraction Kit. Sequenced input: PBMCs. The TCR sequence derives from a male donor in good health and CMV-seronegative. The rearranged segments are TRBV6-6 and TRBJ1-1, and 9 bases in between align with TRBD1. DNA sequence: TGTGCCAGCAGTTACGGGACAGGGATTGGCACTGAAGCTTTCTTT. Its amino acids are CASSYGTGIGTEAFF.